This TCR beta chain appears in the sequencing data of a study of identical twins. TCRdb re-analysed the 5' RACE reads in MiXCR, keeping a single row per CDR3 protein. The sample lists 200,000 or so distinct CDR3 sequences; 15% to 20% were seen once. The sample holds many counts of this clonotype. This sample also appeared in a second study, on T cells expressing NK-cell markers. That investigation notes: There were seven HCMV-seropositive donors and one seronegative donor among the eight sequenced.

This clonotype was obtained from a woman younger than 35 in good health. The sequenced sample consisted of CD8+ T cells sorted from blood.

CDR3 in DNA: TGTGCCAGCTCGAGGGGGGCCTCCTACGAGCAGTACTTC. Translating gives CASSRGASYEQYF. The chain combines TRBV7-8 with TRBJ2-7; the D call may be TRBD1 or TRBD2 (6 bases each). The CDR3 extends over 13 amino acids. Germline values: CDR1 SGHVS, CDR2 FQNEAQ. V lost 8 bases, J lost 0 bases, and 11 bases lay in between.